One and the same sample provided the 22 T cell receptor beta chains below, sequenced in a study of beta chain features in type 1 diabetes. Their cognate antigens are unknown. Investigators reverse transcribed all isolated RNA, so they sequenced expressed TCRB transcripts. Repertoires were generated with immunoSEQ multiplex PCR, while TCRdb's copy carries only in-frame clones and drops some. Here the sample spans approximately 160,000 clones, 63% being singletons. Whole-study results and caveats: TCRB CDR3 length was moderately but significantly reduced in all four CD4+ subsets of Type 1 diabetes patients.

Sequencing was carried out using naive CD4+ T cells from blood. Source of these receptors: a man younger than 45 with type 1 diabetes.

The V call is TRBV18, the J call TRBJ1-2; D unclear. V dropped 3 bases and J dropped 4 bases, with 9 bases sitting between them. The CDR3 runs 13 residues. CDR1 and CDR2 (germline): KGHSH, LQKENI. CDR3 region: CASSPDASYGYTF. For the CDR3, the DNA is TGTGCCAGCTCACCGGACGCATCCTATGGCTACACCTTC.

The chain links TRBV30 to TRBJ1-2; the D is unclear. Trimming removed 0 bases from V and 14 bases from J, with 16 bases in between. The germline V gene encodes CDR1 GTSNPN and CDR2 SVGIG (reference sequence). The CDR3 sequence is 12 residues long. The CDR3 DNA sequence: TGTGCCTGGAGTGTACATTCGGATGGAGGGACCTTC. Its protein is CAWSVHSDGGTF.

This clone occurred a few times. This chain uses TRBV29-1 with TRBJ1-2; tentatively, D is TRBD1 (5 bases). Looked up from germline, CDR1 is SQVTM and CDR2 is ANQGSEA. The CDR3 runs to 13 residues. Trimming took 3 bases from V and 7 from J, leaving 15 bases between them. The CDR3 sequence: CSVDGTGTTGYTF. The CDR3 DNA sequence: TGCAGCGTTGATGGGACGGGTACTACTGGCTACACCTTC.

The chain links TRBV29-1 to TRBJ2-5; 7 nucleotides match TRBD2. Germline loops: CDR1 SQVTM, CDR2 ANQGSEA. The CDR3 length is 13 residues. The ends lost 3 bases at V and 4 bases at J; junction bases unmatched: 5. CDR3 region: CSVDVTGGETQYF. DNA of the CDR3: TGCAGCGTTGATGTGACGGGGGGAGAGACCCAGTACTTC.

This clone has just one count. The rearrangement uses TRBV25-1 and TRBJ1-5; 7 bases line up with TRBD1. V lost 4 bases to trimming and J lost 4 bases; unmatched junction nucleotides: 4. The CDR3 is made up of 14 amino acids. The germline V gene has CDR1 MGHDK and CDR2 SYGVNS. The CDR3 sequence is CASSGQGKNQPQHF. The DNA of the CDR3 is TGTGCCAGCAGTGGACAGGGTAAGAATCAGCCCCAGCATTTT.

This chain links TRBV29-1 with TRBJ2-1; D gene unclear. The CDR3 runs 12 residues. V lost 4 bases and J 3 bases, leaving 7 bases between the germline ends. Germline V gives CDR1 SQVTM, CDR2 ANQGSEA. CDR3 bases: TGCAGCGTTGTAGGGTTCTACAATGAGCAGTTCTTC. Translation gives CSVVGFYNEQFF.

This chain links TRBV29-1 with TRBJ2-3, with a possible D match to TRBD2 (6 bases). Trimming stripped 8 bases from V and 0 bases from J, with 15 bases between. Germline CDR1 is SQVTM and CDR2 is ANQGSEA. The CDR3 is 14 amino acids. The CDR3 here is CSLSGGSSTDTQYF. CDR3 coding DNA: TGCAGCCTTTCCGGAGGGAGTAGCACAGATACGCAGTATTTT.

The chain is built from TRBV7-2 and TRBJ2-3; 13 positions agree with TRBD2. From germline, CDR1 is SGHTA and CDR2 FQGNSA. The V and J ends lost 5 bases and 3 bases, in that order; junction bases with no gene match: 5. This CDR3 region has 16 residues. Written as DNA, the CDR3 is TGTGCCAGCAGCACTAGCGGGGGGGCCCGAACAGATACGCAGTATTTT. Its protein is CASSTSGGARTDTQYF.

The rearrangement uses TRBV27 and TRBJ2-5; TRBD2 aligns across 8 bases. Germline V CDR1 and CDR2: MNHEY, SMNVEV (reference sequence). CDR3 length: 14 residues. The ends lost 2 bases at V and 5 bases at J; junction bases unmatched: 4. This CDR3 reads CASSLDGGAETQYF. The CDR3 bases are TGTGCCAGCAGTTTAGACGGGGGGGCCGAGACCCAGTACTTC.

This clone was recorded a few times. The chain combines TRBV19 with TRBJ2-3; D is ambiguous. V was trimmed by 11 bases and J by 5 bases, leaving 14 bases between them. There are 12 residues in the CDR3. Germline lookup yields CDR1 LNHDA and CDR2 SQIVND (reference sequence). DNA of the CDR3: TGTGCCTCGCAAGGAGATGTAGATACGCAGTATTTT. It specifies CASQGDVDTQYF.

The chain employs TRBV7-2 and TRBJ2-3; 10 positions agree with TRBD2. Germline loops: CDR1 SGHTA, CDR2 FQGNSA. The CDR3 runs 15 residues. V trimming: 4 bases; J trimming: 1 base; junction bases outside the gene matches: 2. This chain's CDR3 is CASSSLAGGTDTQYF. In nucleotides, the CDR3 is TGTGCCAGCAGCTCCCTAGCGGGGGGCACAGATACGCAGTATTTT.

The chain uses TRBV5-4 and TRBJ2-3; D remains ambiguous. Germline V gene data show CDR1 as SGHNT and CDR2 as YYREEE (reference sequence). Trimming left V 4 bases short and J 6 bases short, with 15 bases between. The CDR3 consists of 14 residues. In DNA form, the CDR3 reads TGTGCCAGCAGCCAGTCAGAGTATTCGGATACGCAGTATTTT. Its protein is CASSQSEYSDTQYF.

The table lists this clone with a few counts. The CDR3 nucleotides are TGTGCCTGGAGTGGGGGGACTAGCGGAAACATTCAGTACTTC. Translation: CAWSGGTSGNIQYF. The chain employs TRBV30 and TRBJ2-4, with 11 positions matching TRBD2. Trimming took 1 base from V and 6 from J; bases not matched to a gene: 2. The CDR3 spans 14 residues. Per germline, CDR1 GTSNPN and CDR2 SVGIG (reference sequence).

The chain joins TRBV7-9 to TRBJ1-2; TRBD1 might be the D (6 bases). Trimming removed 6 bases at V and 7 bases at J, with 18 bases between. CDR1 and CDR2 (germline): SEHNR, FQNEAQ (reference sequence). The CDR3 has 14 residues. CDR3 DNA sequence: TGTGCCAGCAGTCCTACAGGGTCCCGTTTTGGCTACACCTTC. Its translation: CASSPTGSRFGYTF.

The chain joins TRBV2 to TRBJ2-5; the match to TRBD2 covers 8 bases. Losses at the gene ends were 7 bases for V and 1 base for J; bases not matched to a gene: 8. CDR1 is SNHLY, CDR2 FYNNEI, per germline. The CDR3 runs 15 residues. In DNA form, the CDR3 reads TGTGCCAGCAACGGAGCGGGGGTACCCCAAGAGACCCAGTACTTC. Amino acid sequence: CASNGAGVPQETQYF.

The chain has TRBV7-2 and TRBJ2-5; no definite D call. From germline, CDR1 is SGHTA and CDR2 FQGNSA. The CDR3 runs 15 residues. V was pared by 5 bases and J by 1 base, with 14 bases between. The CDR3 loop reads CASSQIIGSQETQYF. The CDR3 DNA sequence: TGTGCCAGCAGCCAGATTATCGGGTCCCAAGAGACCCAGTACTTC.

This clone was seen a handful of times. The V call is TRBV2, the J call TRBJ2-5; D gene uncertain. This CDR3 comprises 12 residues. The germline V and J ends were trimmed by 7 bases and 5 bases, with 11 bases remaining between them. CDR1 SNHLY and CDR2 FYNNEI come from the germline V gene. The CDR3 spells CASIGLGETQYF. The DNA for the CDR3 is TGTGCCAGCATCGGGTTAGGGGAGACCCAGTACTTC.

Comment on this clone: The sample contains more than one DNA sequence encoding this CDR3. This chain joins TRBV5-1 and TRBJ2-7, with unresolved D. CDR1 and CDR2 (germline): SGHRS, YFSETQ. The CDR3 length is 11 residues. V was shortened by 3 bases and J by 3 bases, with 4 bases between the two germline ends. For the CDR3, the DNA is TGCGCCAGCAGCTCGAGCTACGAGCAGTACTTC. It translates to CASSSSYEQYF.

The chain recombines TRBV18 with TRBJ1-6; the match to TRBD1 covers 8 bases. CDR1 and CDR2 (germline): KGHSH, LQKENI. The CDR3 length is 15 residues. The junction had 4 bases not matched to a gene; V was cut back by 2 bases and J by 7 bases. Here the CDR3 DNA reads TGTGCCAGCTCACCAGGACAGGGTGGCAATTCACCCCTCCACTTT. This codes for CASSPGQGGNSPLHF.

In its sample, this clone was seen a few times. This chain links TRBV7-9 with TRBJ2-7; D possibly uses TRBD1 or TRBD2 (5 bases each). Germline V gives CDR1 SEHNR, CDR2 FQNEAQ (reference sequence). Trimming shortened V by 5 bases and J by 4 bases, and 15 bases separated the two germline ends. The CDR3 length is 14 residues. In DNA, the CDR3 is TGTGCCAGCAGCGGGGACGGTGAGGGGTACGAGCAGTACTTC. It encodes CASSGDGEGYEQYF.

CDR3 amino acids: CASSLGASGGVADTQYF. In nucleotides, the CDR3 is TGTGCCAGCAGCTTAGGGGCTAGCGGGGGTGTAGCAGATACGCAGTATTTT. The gene calls are TRBV7-2 and TRBJ2-3; TRBD2 matches at 10 bases. This CDR3 is built from 17 residues. Looked up from germline, CDR1 is SGHTA and CDR2 is FQGNSA. V lost 1 base, J lost 4 bases, and 8 bases stayed unmatched.

This clone was seen only a few times. CDR3 residues: CASSFSGDTQYF. The CDR3 coding sequence is TGTGCCAGCAGCTTTTCGGGAGATACGCAGTATTTT. V is TRBV11-2 and J is TRBJ2-3; D gene ambiguous. The germline V gene encodes CDR1 SGHAT and CDR2 FQNNGV. CDR3 size: 12 residues. Trimming cost V 3 bases and J 5 bases, with 6 bases left between them.